This paragraph reports one TCR beta chain. The antigen remains undetermined. The data derive from a study of vaccination and CD4 T cells after COVID-19. Study as a whole: Either the Pfizer-BioNTech BNT162b2 or Moderna mRNA-1273 vaccine was given as two doses. Each control culture was treated with a CEFX pool, an HIV-1 Nef pool, or no peptide. The stimulating agents, overlapping spike peptides, came from SARS-CoV-2, HCoV-NL63, HCoV-OC43 and HCoV-229E.

Scientists ran DNA taken from cultured CD4+ T cells through the Oncomine TCR Beta short-read assay for sequencing. Using the QIAamp micro DNA kit, genomic DNA was extracted from the CD4+ T cells that had been cultured. TCRdb re-analysed the PCR reads in MiXCR, keeping a single row per CDR3 protein. This table holds some 8,200 distinct CDR3 sequences, around 62% found once. There are 22 residues in the CDR3. Germline assignment: CDR1 KGHDR and CDR2 SFDVKD. V was clipped by 1 base and J by 3 bases, with 27 bases between them. Treatment denoted: 10-day PBMC culture with coronavirus spike peptide pools or control peptides (ViraFEST assay).

Material: CD4+ T cells from blood, cultured in vitro. The chain recombines TRBV24-1 with TRBJ1-6; D is possibly TRBD1 (5 bases). This receptor was taken from a human donor who had recovered from COVID-19. The CDR3 reads CATSDLGQGKFWVTFYNSPLHF. The DNA of the CDR3 is TGTGCCACCAGTGATTTAGGGCAGGGAAAGTTTTGGGTAACGTTCTATAATTCACCCCTCCACTTT.